These T cell receptor beta chains were read from a single sample in a study of T cell repertoires in cytomegalovirus infection. Which antigens these TCRs recognize remains unknown. One entry per CDR3 protein, called by TCRdb with MiXCR from the reads. The data show approximately 150,000 distinct CDR3 sequences, less than 25% seen once. The source material was CD8+ T cells from cultured PBMCs, sampled from culture after CMV antigen stimulation. These receptors all stem from a human donor in good health (CMV status not recorded). Some clones in this sample may be carry-over from other donors' samples. CDR3s include the opening cysteine and the closing phenylalanine or tryptophan. Fields, in order: D gene, clone size, J gene, V gene, CDR3 DNA, CDR3 protein. The D gene is left open where the match is weak. Size values are once, few and many counts, or a class for expanded clones, and some rows have none.

d_gene: -; abundance: few; j_gene: TRBJ1-3; v_gene: TRBV5-6; CDR3nt: TGTGCCAGCAGCTTGGCGGGGGTTTACTCTGGAAACACCATATATTTT; CDR3aa: CASSLAGVYSGNTIYF
d_gene: -; abundance: few; j_gene: TRBJ1-2; v_gene: TRBV27; CDR3nt: TGTGCCAGCAGTCCCACCCTTTTTTGGGGCTACACCTTC; CDR3aa: CASSPTLFWGYTF
d_gene: -; abundance: many; j_gene: TRBJ2-2; v_gene: TRBV4-3; CDR3nt: TGCGCCAGCAGCCAAGAAGTGGCCTTAACCGGGGAGCTGTTTTTT; CDR3aa: CASSQEVALTGELFF
d_gene: -; abundance: few; j_gene: TRBJ2-3; v_gene: TRBV12-3/TRBV12-4; CDR3nt: TGTGCCAGCAGTCCCGGGACACACACCACGCAGTATTTT; CDR3aa: CASSPGTHTTQYF
d_gene: -; abundance: once; j_gene: TRBJ2-7; v_gene: TRBV2; CDR3nt: TGTGCCAGCAGTGAGGGTAAAGGGAGCGCCTACGAGCAGTACTTC; CDR3aa: CASSEGKGSAYEQYF
d_gene: TRBD1; abundance: -; j_gene: TRBJ2-1; v_gene: TRBV25-1; CDR3nt: TGTGCCAGCAGTAAGGGGGCGACCTACAATGAGCAGTTCTTC; CDR3aa: CASSKGATYNEQFF
d_gene: -; abundance: -; j_gene: TRBJ2-3; v_gene: TRBV7-6; CDR3nt: TGTGCCAGCAGCCAGACCCCACAGACGCAGTATTTT; CDR3aa: CASSQTPQTQYF
d_gene: TRBD1; abundance: few; j_gene: TRBJ1-6; v_gene: TRBV7-2; CDR3nt: TGTGCCAGCAGCAGGGGACAGGGGTATCGGAATTCACCCCTCCACTTT; CDR3aa: CASSRGQGYRNSPLHF
d_gene: -; abundance: -; j_gene: TRBJ2-1; v_gene: TRBV7-9; CDR3nt: TGTGCCAGCAGCCCAGGGAGGGACAGGCACAATGAGCAGTTCTTC; CDR3aa: CASSPGRDRHNEQFF
d_gene: -; abundance: few; j_gene: TRBJ1-5; v_gene: TRBV7-2; CDR3nt: TGTGCCAGCAGCTTAAATAGGGGACAGCCCCAGCATTTT; CDR3aa: CASSLNRGQPQHF
d_gene: TRBD1; abundance: -; j_gene: TRBJ2-7; v_gene: TRBV7-4; CDR3nt: TGTGCCAGCAGCCCTACCCGACAGGGGCACTCCTACGAGCAGTACTTC; CDR3aa: CASSPTRQGHSYEQYF
d_gene: -; abundance: -; j_gene: TRBJ2-1; v_gene: TRBV6-2/TRBV6-3; CDR3nt: TGTGCCAGCAGTCTCCGGGGCCTATGGAATGAGCAGTTCTTC; CDR3aa: CASSLRGLWNEQFF
d_gene: -; abundance: few; j_gene: TRBJ1-6; v_gene: TRBV12-3/TRBV12-4; CDR3nt: TGTGCCAGCAGTAAGGGAGGGCCCCTCCACTTT; CDR3aa: CASSKGGPLHF
d_gene: TRBD2; abundance: many; j_gene: TRBJ2-3; v_gene: TRBV12-3/TRBV12-4; CDR3nt: TGTGCCAGCAGTCCGCTGACTAGCGGGGGGGCAGATACGCAGTATTTT; CDR3aa: CASSPLTSGGADTQYF
d_gene: TRBD1; abundance: few; j_gene: TRBJ1-4; v_gene: TRBV7-9; CDR3nt: TGTGCCAGCAGCCACGGGACAGTCAGGCGAGATGAAAAACTGTTTTTT; CDR3aa: CASSHGTVRRDEKLFF
d_gene: -; abundance: -; j_gene: TRBJ2-1; v_gene: TRBV6-5; CDR3nt: TGTGACAGCAGCCTCGGCCAGAGCAATGAGCAGTTCTTC; CDR3aa: CDSSLGQSNEQFF
d_gene: TRBD2; abundance: -; j_gene: TRBJ2-1; v_gene: TRBV20-1; CDR3nt: TGCAGTGCCCGTCCTAGCAGCGGGGGATACAATGAGCAGTTCTTC; CDR3aa: CSARPSSGGYNEQFF
d_gene: TRBD2; abundance: -; j_gene: TRBJ2-1; v_gene: TRBV11-2; CDR3nt: TGTGCCAGCAGCTTAGATCTGGGTGCGGGGGGGTACAATGAGCAGTTCTTC; CDR3aa: CASSLDLGAGGYNEQFF
d_gene: -; abundance: few; j_gene: TRBJ2-3; v_gene: TRBV7-2; CDR3nt: TGTGCCAGCAGCTTGGTGATTACCAGCACAGATACGCAGTATTTT; CDR3aa: CASSLVITSTDTQYF
d_gene: -; abundance: few; j_gene: TRBJ1-1; v_gene: TRBV4-1; CDR3nt: TGCGCCAGCAGCCCGGGCTTGGGGGCCACTGAAGCTTTCTTT; CDR3aa: CASSPGLGATEAFF
d_gene: TRBD1; abundance: few; j_gene: TRBJ2-3; v_gene: TRBV7-9; CDR3nt: TGTGCCAGCAGCTCATTGGATCCCAGGGACAGGGGACCCACAGATACGCAGTATTTT; CDR3aa: CASSSLDPRDRGPTDTQYF
d_gene: -; abundance: -; j_gene: TRBJ2-2; v_gene: TRBV6-2/TRBV6-3; CDR3nt: TGTGCCAGCAGTTGGGCAACAGGGTTGTACACCGGGGAGCTGTTTTTT; CDR3aa: CASSWATGLYTGELFF
d_gene: -; abundance: few; j_gene: TRBJ1-5; v_gene: TRBV12-3/TRBV12-4; CDR3nt: TGTGCCAGCAGTTTCACCTGGGGTAGCAATCAGCCCCAGCATTTT; CDR3aa: CASSFTWGSNQPQHF
d_gene: -; abundance: few; j_gene: TRBJ1-4; v_gene: TRBV7-2; CDR3nt: TGTGCCAGCAGCTTAGTTGAACGGTCTGATGAAAAACTGTTTTTT; CDR3aa: CASSLVERSDEKLFF
d_gene: TRBD1; abundance: few; j_gene: TRBJ1-1; v_gene: TRBV7-3; CDR3nt: TGTGCCAGCAGCTTATGGGAGGGAACAGGGGTTGGTGAAGCTTTCTTT; CDR3aa: CASSLWEGTGVGEAFF
d_gene: -; abundance: few; j_gene: TRBJ2-2; v_gene: TRBV7-9; CDR3nt: TGTGCCAGCAGCACCGGACAGACCGACACCGGGGAGCTGTTTTTT; CDR3aa: CASSTGQTDTGELFF
d_gene: TRBD1; abundance: -; j_gene: TRBJ1-1; v_gene: TRBV12-3/TRBV12-4; CDR3nt: TGTGCCAGCAGTTCCTCTTACAGGGGGGGGAACACTGAAGCTTTCTTT; CDR3aa: CASSSSYRGGNTEAFF
d_gene: TRBD2; abundance: -; j_gene: TRBJ2-5; v_gene: TRBV12-5; CDR3nt: TGTGCTAGTGGTTTATCGGCTAGCGGGGTTGCAGAGACCCAGTACTTC; CDR3aa: CASGLSASGVAETQYF
d_gene: TRBD2; abundance: few; j_gene: TRBJ2-5; v_gene: TRBV20-1; CDR3nt: TGCAGTGCTAGAGATGGGAGGGGACAAGAGACCCAGTACTTC; CDR3aa: CSARDGRGQETQYF
d_gene: TRBD1; abundance: -; j_gene: TRBJ2-1; v_gene: TRBV11-2; CDR3nt: TGTGCCAGCAGCTTAGATCTTTCCGGGACAGGGACGCAGTTCTTC; CDR3aa: CASSLDLSGTGTQFF
d_gene: -; abundance: -; j_gene: TRBJ2-3; v_gene: TRBV11-2; CDR3nt: TGTGCCAGCAGCTTAGAAGGACAGTGGAAGGGAGATACGCAGTATTTT; CDR3aa: CASSLEGQWKGDTQYF
d_gene: -; abundance: -; j_gene: TRBJ1-6; v_gene: TRBV4-1; CDR3nt: TGCGCCAGCAGCCAAGAAGGAGCCACCGACTATAATTCACCCCTCCACTTT; CDR3aa: CASSQEGATDYNSPLHF
d_gene: -; abundance: -; j_gene: TRBJ1-1; v_gene: TRBV7-2; CDR3nt: TGTGCCAGCAGCTTTTTGGAGATAGCGAACACTGAAGCTTTCTTT; CDR3aa: CASSFLEIANTEAFF
d_gene: -; abundance: few; j_gene: TRBJ2-3; v_gene: TRBV12-3/TRBV12-4; CDR3nt: TGTGCCAGCCCCCCAACAGGGCTCGGAACAGATACGCAGTATTTT; CDR3aa: CASPPTGLGTDTQYF
d_gene: -; abundance: -; j_gene: TRBJ2-7; v_gene: TRBV2; CDR3nt: TGTGCCAGCAGGTATTACGAGCAGTACTTC; CDR3aa: CASRYYEQYF
d_gene: -; abundance: few; j_gene: TRBJ1-5; v_gene: TRBV19; CDR3nt: TGTGCCAGTAGTATAGGCCGGGCCACGGGCAATCAGCCCCAGCATTTT; CDR3aa: CASSIGRATGNQPQHF
d_gene: -; abundance: -; j_gene: TRBJ1-4; v_gene: TRBV4-3; CDR3nt: TGCGCCAGCAGCCAAGAATTCACGGCTTATAATGAAAAACTGTTTTTT; CDR3aa: CASSQEFTAYNEKLFF
d_gene: -; abundance: few; j_gene: TRBJ2-2; v_gene: TRBV6-6; CDR3nt: TGTGCCAGCAGTCAAACCAGGGGAAAAACGGATACCGGGGAGCTGTTTTTT; CDR3aa: CASSQTRGKTDTGELFF
d_gene: TRBD1; abundance: few; j_gene: TRBJ1-5; v_gene: TRBV7-6; CDR3nt: TGTGCCAGCAGCTCGGTGGACAGGCCCCATCAGCCCCAGCATTTT; CDR3aa: CASSSVDRPHQPQHF
d_gene: -; abundance: -; j_gene: TRBJ1-2; v_gene: TRBV10-3; CDR3nt: TGTGCCATCACTGACGGACAGACTAACTATGGCTACACCTTC; CDR3aa: CAITDGQTNYGYTF
d_gene: -; abundance: -; j_gene: TRBJ1-6; v_gene: TRBV20-1; CDR3nt: TGCAGTGCTAGAGATCGCGACCGGACTTCGTGGTCACCCCTCCACTTT; CDR3aa: CSARDRDRTSWSPLHF
d_gene: TRBD2; abundance: -; j_gene: TRBJ2-7; v_gene: TRBV6-2/TRBV6-3; CDR3nt: TGTGCCAGCAGACCACTAGCGGGGGCCTACGAGCAGTACTTC; CDR3aa: CASRPLAGAYEQYF
d_gene: -; abundance: -; j_gene: TRBJ2-1; v_gene: TRBV7-2; CDR3nt: TGTGCCAGCAGCTCCAGAACCCAAGCCAAGGGCGGTGAGCAGTTCTTC; CDR3aa: CASSSRTQAKGGEQFF
d_gene: -; abundance: few; j_gene: TRBJ2-1; v_gene: TRBV27; CDR3nt: TGTGCCAGCAGACCCTTTCCTAGCGTAGCCTCCTACAATGAGCAGTTCTTC; CDR3aa: CASRPFPSVASYNEQFF
d_gene: TRBD1; abundance: -; j_gene: TRBJ1-5; v_gene: TRBV6-2/TRBV6-3; CDR3nt: TGTGCCAGCAGTTTCTTTTCCCGGGACAGGTCCAATCAGCCCCAGCATTTT; CDR3aa: CASSFFSRDRSNQPQHF
d_gene: -; abundance: few; j_gene: TRBJ1-5; v_gene: TRBV7-2; CDR3nt: TGTGCCAGCAGCTTAGTGTCGGGCGCCAATCAGCCCCAGCATTTT; CDR3aa: CASSLVSGANQPQHF
d_gene: -; abundance: -; j_gene: TRBJ2-3; v_gene: TRBV7-2; CDR3nt: TGTGCCAGCAGCTTAGGCCCCTTCCTCACAGATACGCAGTATTTT; CDR3aa: CASSLGPFLTDTQYF
d_gene: TRBD2; abundance: -; j_gene: TRBJ2-2; v_gene: TRBV7-2; CDR3nt: TGTGCCAGCAGCTTGTCGGTTATAGCGGGGGCGAACACCGGGGAGCTGTTTTTT; CDR3aa: CASSLSVIAGANTGELFF